The clone carrying this T cell receptor (beta chain) was picked up many times. Its antigen is undetermined. In germline, CDR1 is SGHDN, CDR2 FVKESK. The CDR3 extends over 15 amino acids. V lost 1 base, J lost 7 bases, and 14 bases lay in between. It was the library that attached unique molecular identifiers to individual cDNA molecules. MiXCR, run by TCRdb on the RACE reads, gives a single entry per CDR3 protein. The sample carries roughly 40,000 distinct CDR3 sequences, just under 9% recorded once. This entry belongs to a study of human T cells and chemical hapten exposure. Study overall: The upper back received 0.01% DPC by patch testing, with results read at 6 days.

Study-wide results and caveats: No change in TCRs above 1 in 1000 frequency was produced by DPC sensitization. Expanded TCRs were compared with controls, and the expanded TCRs formed significantly more large CDR3 similarity clusters.

This sample's time point: patch test 2, 6 weeks after DPC sensitization. The treatment is: therapeutic diphenylcyclopropenone sensitization with weekly scalp DPC. The input for sequencing was whole blood, taken in connection with sensitization to the hapten diphenylcyclopropenone (DPC). The chain combines TRBV14 with TRBJ2-1; D is perhaps TRBD1 (6 bases). The TCR originated in a woman between 35 and 50 years old with alopecia areata. Some clones in this sample may be carry-over from other donors' samples. DNA of the CDR3: TGTGCCAGCAGCCAAGGCCTTCTACAGGGAAATGAGCAGTTCTTC. Its protein product is CASSQGLLQGNEQFF. Combining the CDR3 with reference TRBV14 and TRBJ2-1 gives the whole variable domain EAGVTQFPSHSVIEKGQTVTLRCDPISGHDNLYWYRRVMGKEIKFLLHFVKESKQDESGMPNNRFLAERTGGTYSTLKVQPAELEDSGVYFCASSQGLLQGNEQFFGPGTRLTVL.